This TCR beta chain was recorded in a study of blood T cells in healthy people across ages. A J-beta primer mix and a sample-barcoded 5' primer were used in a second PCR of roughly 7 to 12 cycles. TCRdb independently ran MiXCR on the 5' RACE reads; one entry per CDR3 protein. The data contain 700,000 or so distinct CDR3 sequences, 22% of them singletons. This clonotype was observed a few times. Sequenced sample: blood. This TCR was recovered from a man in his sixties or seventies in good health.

CDR3 sequence reads: CASSSYRRLEAFF. Here the CDR3 DNA reads TGTGCCAGCAGCTCCTATAGACGGCTTGAAGCTTTCTTT. This chain uses TRBV7-9 with TRBJ1-1; unclear D gene. The CDR3 sequence is 13 residues long. Germline CDR1 is SEHNR and CDR2 is FQNEAQ (reference sequence). Trimming pared 4 bases from V and 7 bases from J, leaving 13 bases between.